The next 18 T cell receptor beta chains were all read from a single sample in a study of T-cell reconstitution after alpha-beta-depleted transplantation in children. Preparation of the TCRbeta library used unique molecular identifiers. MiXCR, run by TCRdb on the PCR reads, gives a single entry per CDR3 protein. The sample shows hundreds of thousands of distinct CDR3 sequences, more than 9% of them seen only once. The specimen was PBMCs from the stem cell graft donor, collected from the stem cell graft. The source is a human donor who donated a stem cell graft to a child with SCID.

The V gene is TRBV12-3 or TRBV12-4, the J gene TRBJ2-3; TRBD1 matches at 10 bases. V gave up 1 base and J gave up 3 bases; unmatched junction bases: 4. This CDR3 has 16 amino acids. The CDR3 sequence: CASSLGQGAKTDTQYF. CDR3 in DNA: TGTGCCAGCAGTTTAGGACAGGGGGCAAAAACAGATACGCAGTATTTT.

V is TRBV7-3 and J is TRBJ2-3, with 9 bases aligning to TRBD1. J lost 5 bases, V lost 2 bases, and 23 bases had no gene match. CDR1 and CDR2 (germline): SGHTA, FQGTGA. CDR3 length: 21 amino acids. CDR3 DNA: TGTGCCAGCAGCTTATCGTGGGCGGAACCGGGACAGGGTCATGGGAAAGATACGCAGTATTTT. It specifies CASSLSWAEPGQGHGKDTQYF. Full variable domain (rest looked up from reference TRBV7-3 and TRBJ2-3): GAGVSQTPSNKVTEKGKYVELRCDPISGHTALYWYRQSLGQGPEFLIYFQGTGAADDSGLPNDRFFAVRPEGSVSTLKIQRTERGDSAVYLCASSLSWAEPGQGHGKDTQYFGPGTRLTVL.

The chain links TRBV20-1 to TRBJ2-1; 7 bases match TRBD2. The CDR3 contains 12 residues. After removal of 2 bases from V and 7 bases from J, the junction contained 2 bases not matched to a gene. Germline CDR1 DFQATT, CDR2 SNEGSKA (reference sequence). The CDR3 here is CSARLGGNEQFF. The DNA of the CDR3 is TGCAGTGCTAGACTGGGGGGGAATGAGCAGTTCTTC.

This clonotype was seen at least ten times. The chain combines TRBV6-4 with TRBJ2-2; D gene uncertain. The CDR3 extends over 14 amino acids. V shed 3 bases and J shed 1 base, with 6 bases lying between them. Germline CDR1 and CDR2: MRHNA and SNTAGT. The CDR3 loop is CASSERRNTGELFF. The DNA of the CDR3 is TGTGCCAGCAGTGAGCGCAGGAACACCGGGGAGCTGTTTTTT.

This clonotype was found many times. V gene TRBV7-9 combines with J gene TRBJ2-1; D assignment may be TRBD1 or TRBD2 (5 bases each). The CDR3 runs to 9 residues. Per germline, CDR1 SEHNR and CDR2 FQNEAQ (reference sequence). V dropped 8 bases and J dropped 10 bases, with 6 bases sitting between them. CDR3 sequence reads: CASGTEQFF. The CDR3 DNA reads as TGTGCCAGCGGGACCGAGCAGTTCTTC.

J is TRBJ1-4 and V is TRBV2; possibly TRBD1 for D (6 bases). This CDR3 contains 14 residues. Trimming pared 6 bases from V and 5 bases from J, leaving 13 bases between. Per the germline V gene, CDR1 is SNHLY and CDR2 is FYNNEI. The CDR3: CASSPGVGNEKLFF. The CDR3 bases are TGTGCCAGCAGCCCAGGGGTGGGGAATGAAAAACTGTTTTTT. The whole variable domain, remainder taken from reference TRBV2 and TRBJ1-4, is EPEVTQTPSHQVTQMGQEVILRCVPISNHLYFYWYRQILGQKVEFLVSFYNNEISEKSEIFDDQFSVERPDGSNFTLKIRSTKLEDSAMYFCASSPGVGNEKLFFGSGTQLSVL.

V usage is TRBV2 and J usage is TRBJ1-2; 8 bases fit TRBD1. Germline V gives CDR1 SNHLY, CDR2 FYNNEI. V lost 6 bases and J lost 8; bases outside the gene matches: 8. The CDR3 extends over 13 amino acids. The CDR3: CASRPGQGNGYTF. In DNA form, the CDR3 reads TGTGCCAGCAGGCCCGGACAGGGAAACGGCTACACCTTC.

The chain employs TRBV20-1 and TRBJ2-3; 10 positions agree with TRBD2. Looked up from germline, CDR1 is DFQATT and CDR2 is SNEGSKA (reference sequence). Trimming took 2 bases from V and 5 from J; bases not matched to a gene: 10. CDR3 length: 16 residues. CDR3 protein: CSARSPLAGVVDTQYF. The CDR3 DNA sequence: TGCAGTGCTAGAAGCCCTCTAGCGGGGGTCGTAGATACGCAGTATTTT.

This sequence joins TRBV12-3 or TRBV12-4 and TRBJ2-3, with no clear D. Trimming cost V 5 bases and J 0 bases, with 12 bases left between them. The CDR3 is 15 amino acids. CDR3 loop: CASSMAVGSTDTQYF. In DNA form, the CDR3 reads TGTGCCAGCAGTATGGCTGTGGGCAGCACAGATACGCAGTATTTT.

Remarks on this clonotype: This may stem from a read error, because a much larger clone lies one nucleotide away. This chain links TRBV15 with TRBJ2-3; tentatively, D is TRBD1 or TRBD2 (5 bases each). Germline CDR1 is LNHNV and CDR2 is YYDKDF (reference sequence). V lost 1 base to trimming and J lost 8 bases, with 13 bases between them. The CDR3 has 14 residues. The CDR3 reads CATSRAGQRGTQYF. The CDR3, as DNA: TGTGCCACCAGCAGAGCGGGGCAGAGAGGTACGCAGTATTTT.

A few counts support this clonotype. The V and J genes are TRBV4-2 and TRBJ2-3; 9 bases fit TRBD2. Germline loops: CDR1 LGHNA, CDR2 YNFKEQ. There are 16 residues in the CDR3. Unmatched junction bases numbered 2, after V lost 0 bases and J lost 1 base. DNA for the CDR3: TGTGCCAGCAGCCAAGATCGGACTAGCGGCACAGATACGCAGTATTTT. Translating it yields CASSQDRTSGTDTQYF.

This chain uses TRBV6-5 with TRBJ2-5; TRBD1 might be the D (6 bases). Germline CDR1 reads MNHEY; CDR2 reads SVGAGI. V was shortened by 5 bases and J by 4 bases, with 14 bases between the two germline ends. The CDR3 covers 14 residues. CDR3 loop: CASSPPDSAETQYF. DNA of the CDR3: TGTGCCAGCAGTCCACCGGACAGCGCAGAGACCCAGTACTTC.

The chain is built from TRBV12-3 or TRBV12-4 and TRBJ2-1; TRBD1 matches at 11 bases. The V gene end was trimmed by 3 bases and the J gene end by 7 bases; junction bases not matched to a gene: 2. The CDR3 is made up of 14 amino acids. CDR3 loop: CASSFGTGGNEQFF. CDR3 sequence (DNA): TGTGCCAGCAGTTTTGGGACAGGGGGAAATGAGCAGTTCTTC.

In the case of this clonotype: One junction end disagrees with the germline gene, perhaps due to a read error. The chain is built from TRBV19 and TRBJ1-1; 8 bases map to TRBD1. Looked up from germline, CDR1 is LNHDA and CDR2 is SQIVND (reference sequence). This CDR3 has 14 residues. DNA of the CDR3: TGTGCCGTCCGGGACAGGACCGTGAACACTGAAGCCTTCTTT. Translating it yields CAVRDRTVNTEAFF.

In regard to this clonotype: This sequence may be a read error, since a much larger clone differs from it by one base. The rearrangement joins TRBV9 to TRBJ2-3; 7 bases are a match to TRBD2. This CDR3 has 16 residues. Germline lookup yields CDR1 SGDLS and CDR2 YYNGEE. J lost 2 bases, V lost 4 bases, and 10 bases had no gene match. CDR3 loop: CASSPSGRDPTDTQYF. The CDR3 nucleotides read TGTGCCAGCAGCCCCAGTGGGAGGGACCCCACAGATACGCAGTATTTT.

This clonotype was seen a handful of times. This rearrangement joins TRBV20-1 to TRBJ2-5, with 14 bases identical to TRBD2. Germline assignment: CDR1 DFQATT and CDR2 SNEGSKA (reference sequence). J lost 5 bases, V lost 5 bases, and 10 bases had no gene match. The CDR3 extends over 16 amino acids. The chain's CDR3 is CSAGGLAGGNLETQYF. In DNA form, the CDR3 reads TGCAGTGCTGGCGGACTAGCGGGGGGAAATTTGGAGACCCAGTACTTC.

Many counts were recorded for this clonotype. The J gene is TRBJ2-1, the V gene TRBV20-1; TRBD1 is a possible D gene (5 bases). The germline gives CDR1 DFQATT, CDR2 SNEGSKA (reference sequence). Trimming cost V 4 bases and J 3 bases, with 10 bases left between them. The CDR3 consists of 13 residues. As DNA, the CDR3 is TGCAGTGCTAACCACAGGTACTACAATGAGCAGTTCTTC. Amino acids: CSANHRYYNEQFF.

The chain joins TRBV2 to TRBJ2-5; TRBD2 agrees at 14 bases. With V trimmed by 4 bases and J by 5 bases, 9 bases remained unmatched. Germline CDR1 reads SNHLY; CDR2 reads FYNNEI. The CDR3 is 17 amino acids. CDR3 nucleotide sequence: TGTGCCAGCAGTGTACCGACTAGCGGGGGGGCCGGTGAGACCCAGTACTTC. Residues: CASSVPTSGGAGETQYF.